Below are 12 T cell receptor beta chains sequenced from a single sample in a study of OX40 agonist ivuxolimab in advanced cancers. TCRdb keeps only in-frame clones here, not all; method: immunoSEQ multiplex PCR. The table records about 41,000 clones, approximately 75% of them present only once. Here the sequenced sample was CD4+ or CD8+ T cells sorted from blood, taken in a trial of the OX40 agonist ivuxolimab. Source of these receptors: an adult with an advanced solid tumor such as melanoma, head and neck, liver or kidney cancer.

The chain is built from TRBV27 and TRBJ1-2, with TRBD1 matching over 10 bases. V trimming: 5 bases; J trimming: 7 bases; junction bases outside the gene matches: 7. CDR1 is MNHEY, CDR2 SMNVEV, per germline (reference sequence). The CDR3 runs 14 residues. Here the CDR3 DNA reads TGTGCCAGCAGTCCCGACAGGGGGCGTGGTGGCTACACCTTC. Its translation is CASSPDRGRGGYTF.

This chain joins TRBV5-6 and TRBJ2-7; no clear D gene. Germline V gene data show CDR1 as SGHDT and CDR2 as YYEEEE. The CDR3 covers 11 residues. V lost 1 base and J 6 bases, leaving 5 bases between the germline ends. The CDR3: CASSLWGEQYF. The DNA for the CDR3 is TGTGCCAGCAGCTTGTGGGGCGAGCAGTACTTC. Based on the CDR3 plus reference TRBV5-6 and TRBJ2-7, the full variable domain is DAGVTQSPTHLIKTRGQQVTLRCSPKSGHDTVSWYQQALGQGPQFIFQYYEEEERQRGNFPDRFSGHQFPNYSSELNVNALLLGDSALYLCASSLWGEQYFGPGTRLTVT.

The rearrangement uses TRBV11-2 and TRBJ2-5; D perhaps matches TRBD2 (6 bases). The CDR3 runs to 16 residues. V lost 2 bases and J 2 bases, leaving 15 bases between the germline ends. The germline V gene has CDR1 SGHAT and CDR2 FQNNGV. The CDR3 sequence: CASSLFRGTKQETQYF. CDR3 nucleotide sequence: TGTGCCAGCAGCTTATTTCGCGGGACCAAGCAAGAGACCCAGTACTTC. The whole variable domain, remainder taken from reference TRBV11-2 and TRBJ2-5, is EAGVAQSPRYKIIEKRQSVAFWCNPISGHATLYWYQQILGQGPKLLIQFQNNGVVDDSQLPKDRFSAERLKGVDSTLKIQPAKLEDSAVYLCASSLFRGTKQETQYFGPGTRLLVL.

The chain links TRBV10-3 to TRBJ2-5; TRBD2 matches 10 bases. Germline assignment: CDR1 ENHRY and CDR2 SYGVKD. The length of the CDR3 is 16 residues. After removal of 5 bases from V and 5 bases from J, the junction contained 11 bases not matched to a gene. The chain's CDR3 is CAISPLAGDGQETQYF. CDR3 in DNA: TGTGCCATCAGTCCTCTAGCGGGAGATGGCCAGGAGACCCAGTACTTC.

This chain joins TRBV19 and TRBJ2-5; 7 bases match TRBD2. This CDR3 spans 14 amino acids. V shed 1 base and J 3 bases; nucleotides not matched to a gene: 2. Germline CDR1 and CDR2: LNHDA and SQIVND (reference sequence). The CDR3: CASSIGLAEETQYF. The CDR3 nucleotides read TGTGCCAGTAGTATAGGGCTAGCGGAAGAGACCCAGTACTTC.

This clone was observed a few times. The rearrangement joins TRBV7-9 to TRBJ1-1; a weak D match, TRBD1 (5 bases). Trimming left V 0 bases short and J 8 bases short, with 13 bases between. Looked up from germline, CDR1 is SEHNR and CDR2 is FQNEAQ (reference sequence). This CDR3 is built from 14 residues. In DNA form, the CDR3 reads TGTGCCAGCAGCTTAGCGCAGGAAGGGGCCGAAGCTTTCTTT. It specifies CASSLAQEGAEAFF.

This chain connects TRBV5-1 to TRBJ1-1; D remains ambiguous. Germline V gene lookup returns CDR1 SGHRS and CDR2 YFSETQ. Deletions cut 0 bases from V and 0 bases from J, with 9 bases between. This CDR3 has 15 amino acids. The DNA of the CDR3 is TGCGCCAGCAGCTTGGCTGGCGGAATGAACACTGAAGCTTTCTTT. Protein product: CASSLAGGMNTEAFF.

The gene calls are TRBV7-9 and TRBJ1-3; no definite D call. Germline V lookup: CDR1 SEHNR, CDR2 FQNEAQ (reference sequence). CDR3 length: 14 residues. Trimming cost V 5 bases and J 0 bases, with 8 bases left between them. CDR3 loop: CASSAASSGNTIYF. The CDR3 coding sequence is TGTGCCAGCAGCGCCGCATCCTCTGGAAACACCATATATTTT.

The genes are TRBV7-9 and TRBJ2-7; TRBD2 aligns across 7 bases. Germline CDR1 is SEHNR and CDR2 is FQNEAQ (reference sequence). CDR3 length: 13 residues. The V segment lost 5 bases and the J segment 5 bases; nucleotides outside the gene matches: 6. The CDR3 coding sequence is TGTGCCAGCAGCGGGAGGGCCCTCAACGAGCAGTACTTC. Translated, it gives CASSGRALNEQYF.

This sequence joins TRBV2 and TRBJ1-2; no firm D call. Germline V gives CDR1 SNHLY, CDR2 FYNNEI. CDR3 length: 13 residues. Trimming took 4 bases from V and 8 from J, leaving 14 bases between them. In nucleotides, the CDR3 is TGTGCCAGCAGTGTAGGGTGGTCGGGGGGCTACACCTTC. It specifies CASSVGWSGGYTF.

The chain links TRBV18 to TRBJ1-1; no clear D. Germline CDR1 reads KGHSH; CDR2 reads LQKENI. The CDR3 totals 15 residues. V was pared by 0 bases and J by 2 bases, with 10 bases between. The CDR3 is CASSPPEKRNTEAFF. The CDR3 DNA sequence: TGTGCCAGCTCACCACCGGAGAAGAGAAACACTGAAGCTTTCTTT.

The J gene is TRBJ1-1, the V gene TRBV11-3, with unresolved D. This CDR3 has 13 amino acids. Deletions cut 1 base from V and 5 bases from J, with 8 bases between. The germline CDR1 and CDR2 sequences are SGHNT and YENEEA. The CDR3 DNA sequence: TGTGCCAGCAGCTTAGCCGGATGGACTGAAGCTTTCTTT. It specifies CASSLAGWTEAFF.